Detailed here is one T cell receptor beta chain. Its specificity is unknown. Profiled with immunoSEQ multiplex PCR; TCRdb holds only in-frame clones, not every one. The table lists about 450,000 clones, about 88% of them singletons. This entry comes from a study of Ad26.COV2.S vaccination and SARS-CoV-2 variants. Across the whole study: In the study, Ad26.COV2.S was injected intramuscularly once, or twice 56 days apart.

Treatment indicated: around 19 received Ad26.COV2.S at low or high dose, single or two shots; several received placebo; per-sample allocation not given. Specimen acquisition occurred on day 63 following the initial vaccine or placebo injection. A Boston donor was an adult aged 18-55 years. Study-level points and caveats: Similar non-spike TCR breadth was seen in vaccine and placebo recipients.

The input for sequencing was peripheral blood, taken in a trial of Ad26.COV2.S vaccine versus placebo. This clonotype originated in a person between 18 and 60 years old who received the Ad26.COV2.S COVID-19 vaccine or a placebo.

The CDR3 nucleotides read TGTGCCAGCAGAAGAGGACAGGGGGAGACCCAGTACTTC. It yields the protein CASRRGQGETQYF. J is TRBJ2-5 and V is TRBV2, with 9 bases fitting TRBD1. The CDR3 is 13 residues long. V was pared by 6 bases and J by 5 bases, with 4 bases of the junction left unmatched. Germline V gene data show CDR1 as SNHLY and CDR2 as FYNNEI.